This TCR beta chain was obtained from a study of shared clonotypes between healthy human individuals. Study in general: Each donor contributed plates that comprised three CD4 naive, three CD4 memory, two CD8 naive and one CD8 memory.

The donors, all of them Caucasian adults, lived in Nashville, Tennessee. Only in-frame clones appear in the TCRdb table, and some are missing; sequencing was by immunoSEQ multiplex PCR. The table lists under 650,000 clones, less than 96% of them singletons. The CDR3 spans 14 residues. The germline V gene encodes CDR1 SGHNT and CDR2 YYREEE (reference sequence). Germline trimming cut 1 base from V and 7 bases from J; bases unmatched to any gene: 4. The sequenced sample was naive CD4+ T cells sorted from blood. Subset in this sample: CD45RA+ positively selected. The chain employs TRBV5-4 and TRBJ1-4, with TRBD1 matching over 7 bases. The TCR was taken from a woman in her thirties in good health. This CDR3 reads CASSLRGLVEKLFF. As DNA, the CDR3 is TGTGCCAGCAGCTTGAGGGGGCTTGTTGAAAAACTGTTTTTT.